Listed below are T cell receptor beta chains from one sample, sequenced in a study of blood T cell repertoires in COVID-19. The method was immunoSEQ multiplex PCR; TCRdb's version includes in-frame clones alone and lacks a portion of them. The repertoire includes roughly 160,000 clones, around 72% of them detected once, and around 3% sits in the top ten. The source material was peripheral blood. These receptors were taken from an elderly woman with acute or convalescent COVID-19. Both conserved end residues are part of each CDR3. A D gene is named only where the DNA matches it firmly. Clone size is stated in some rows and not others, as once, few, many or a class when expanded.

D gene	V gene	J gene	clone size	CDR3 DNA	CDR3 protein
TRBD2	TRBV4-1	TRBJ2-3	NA	TGCGCCAGCAGCCAACGCGGGACTAGCGGGAAAGATACGCAGTATTTT	CASSQRGTSGKDTQYF
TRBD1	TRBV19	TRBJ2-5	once	TGTGCCAACCGACAGGGGGCCCCACGGCCCCGTCAGGAGACCCAGTACTTC	CANRQGAPRPRQETQYF
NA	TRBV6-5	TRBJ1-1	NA	TGTGCCAGCAGCCCAGAGGAGAACACTGAAGCTTTCTTT	CASSPEENTEAFF
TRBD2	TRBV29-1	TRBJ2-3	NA	TGCAGCGCTCGGACTAGCGGGAGTTTGACAGATACGCAGTATTTT	CSARTSGSLTDTQYF
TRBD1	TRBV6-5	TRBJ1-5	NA	TGTGCCAGCGCTTACGGGACAGAGTCTCAGCCCCAGCATTTT	CASAYGTESQPQHF
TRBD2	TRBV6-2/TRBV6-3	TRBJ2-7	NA	TGTGCCAGCAGTTACGCCCTAGCGGAAGTGGGCTACGAGCAGTACTTC	CASSYALAEVGYEQYF
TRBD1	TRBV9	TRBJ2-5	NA	TGTGCCAGCAGCGTGGGGTATGGGACAGGAGAGGGAGAGACCCAGTACTTC	CASSVGYGTGEGETQYF
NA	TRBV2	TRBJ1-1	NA	TGTGCCAGCAGCGCCGGGTCCCCTAAGGCGTTCTTT	CASSAGSPKAFF
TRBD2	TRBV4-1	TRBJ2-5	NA	TGCGCCAGCAGCCAAGTACAGGGAGCGGGAGGGTTGAAGACCCAGTACTTC	CASSQVQGAGGLKTQYF
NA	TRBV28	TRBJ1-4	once	TGTGCCAGTGAAAAGGCGGGAGGAAGGGAAAAACTGTTTTTT	CASEKAGGREKLFF
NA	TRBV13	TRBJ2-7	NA	TGTGCCAGCAGCTTAGACCAGGGTGGGATCTACGAGCAGTACTTC	CASSLDQGGIYEQYF
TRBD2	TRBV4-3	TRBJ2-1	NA	TGCGCCAGCAGCCAGCAAGCGGGGGGCTCCTACAATGAGCAGTTCTTC	CASSQQAGGSYNEQFF
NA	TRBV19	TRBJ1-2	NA	TGTGCCACTCAAGCGGACAGCTACTATGGCTACACCTTC	CATQADSYYGYTF
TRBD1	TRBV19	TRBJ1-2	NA	TGTGCCACCCTTATGACTCCGGGACAGGGCATTTATTATGGCTACACCTTC	CATLMTPGQGIYYGYTF
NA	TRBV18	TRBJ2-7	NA	TGTGCCAGCTCACCATCATCTGGGAGCCACGAGCAGTACTTC	CASSPSSGSHEQYF
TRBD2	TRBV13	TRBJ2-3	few	TGTGCCAGCAGCTTTTTACTAGCGGGAGCTGGGGATACGCAGTATTTT	CASSFLLAGAGDTQYF
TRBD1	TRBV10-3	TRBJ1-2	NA	TGTGCCATCAGGAAGGGACAGATTAACTATGGCTACACCTTC	CAIRKGQINYGYTF
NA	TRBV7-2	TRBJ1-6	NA	TGTGCCAGCAGCTTAGCGGGCAGCGGGCCACCCCTCCACTTT	CASSLAGSGPPLHF
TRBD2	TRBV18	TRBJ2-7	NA	TGTGCCAGCTCACCAGGACTAGCGCCATACGAGCAGTACTTC	CASSPGLAPYEQYF
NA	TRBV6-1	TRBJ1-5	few	TGTGCCAGCAGTTCACGACAGGACAATCAGCCCCAGCATTTT	CASSSRQDNQPQHF
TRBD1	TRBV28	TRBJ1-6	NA	TGTGCCAGCAGTTTATACCGGGACAGTAATTCACCCCTCCACTTT	CASSLYRDSNSPLHF
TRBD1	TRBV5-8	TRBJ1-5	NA	TGTGCCAGCAGCCGGACAGGGGGCCGCCTCATAACAAATCAGCCCCAGCATTTT	CASSRTGGRLITNQPQHF
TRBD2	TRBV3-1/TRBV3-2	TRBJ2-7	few	TGTGCCAGCAGCCAAGGTTGGGCGGGAGAGGGCGAGCAGTACTTC	CASSQGWAGEGEQYF
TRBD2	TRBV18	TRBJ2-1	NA	TGTGCCAGCTCACCCCTGAGCGGGAGTGGCAATGAGCAGTTCTTC	CASSPLSGSGNEQFF
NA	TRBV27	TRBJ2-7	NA	TGTGCCAGCAGCCTCTCCTGGTACAACTACGAGCAGTACTTC	CASSLSWYNYEQYF